The clone carrying this T cell receptor (beta chain) was detected ten times or more. TCRdb redid the calling of the RT-PCR reads with MiXCR, one entry per CDR3 protein. The data hold more than 600,000 distinct CDR3 sequences, with over 12% observed a single time. V was shortened by 2 bases and J by 4 bases, with 10 bases between the two germline ends. This CDR3 spans 14 amino acids. Per the germline V gene, CDR1 is SGHTA and CDR2 is FQGTGA. This chain joins TRBV7-3 and TRBJ2-3, with no clear D. The sequence was obtained from a female donor in good health, serving as a healthy control. Sequenced input: memory CD4+ T cells from blood. The CDR3 nucleotides read TGTGCCAGCAGCTTAGATACACGATCAGATACGCAGTATTTT. As protein: CASSLDTRSDTQYF.